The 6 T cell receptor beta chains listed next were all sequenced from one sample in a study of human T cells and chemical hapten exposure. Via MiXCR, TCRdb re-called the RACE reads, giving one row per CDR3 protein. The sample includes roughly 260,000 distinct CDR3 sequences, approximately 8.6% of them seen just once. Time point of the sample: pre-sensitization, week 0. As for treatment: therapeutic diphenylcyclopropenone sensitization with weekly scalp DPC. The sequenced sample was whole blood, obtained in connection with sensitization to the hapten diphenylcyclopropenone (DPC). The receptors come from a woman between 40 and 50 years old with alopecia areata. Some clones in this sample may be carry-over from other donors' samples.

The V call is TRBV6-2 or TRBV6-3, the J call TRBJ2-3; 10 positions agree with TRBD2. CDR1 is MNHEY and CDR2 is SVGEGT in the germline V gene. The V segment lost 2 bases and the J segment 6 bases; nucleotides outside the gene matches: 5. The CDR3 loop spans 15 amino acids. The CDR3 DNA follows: TGTGCCAGCAGTTACCCGGGGACTAGCGAGGATACGCAGTATTTT. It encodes CASSYPGTSEDTQYF.

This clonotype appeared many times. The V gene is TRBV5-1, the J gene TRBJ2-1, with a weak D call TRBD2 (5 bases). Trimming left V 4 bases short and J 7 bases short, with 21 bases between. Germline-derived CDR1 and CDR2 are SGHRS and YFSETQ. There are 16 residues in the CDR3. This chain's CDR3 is CASSLGSSPPLNEQFF. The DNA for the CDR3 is TGCGCCAGCAGCCTTGGGAGTAGCCCCCCTCTGAATGAGCAGTTCTTC. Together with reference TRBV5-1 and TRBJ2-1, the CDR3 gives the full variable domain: KAGVTQTPRYLIKTRGQQVTLSCSPISGHRSVSWYQQTPGQGLQFLFEYFSETQRNKGNFPGRFSGRQFSNSRSEMNVSTLELGDSALYLCASSLGSSPPLNEQFFGPGTRLTVL.

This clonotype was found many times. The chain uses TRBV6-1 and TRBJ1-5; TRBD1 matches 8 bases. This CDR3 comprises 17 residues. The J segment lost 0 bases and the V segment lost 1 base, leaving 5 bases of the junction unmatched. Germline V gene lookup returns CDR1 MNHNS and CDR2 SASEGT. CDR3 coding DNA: TGTGCCAGCAGTGAAGGGGCAGGGGGCTATAGCAATCAGCCCCAGCATTTT. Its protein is CASSEGAGGYSNQPQHF.

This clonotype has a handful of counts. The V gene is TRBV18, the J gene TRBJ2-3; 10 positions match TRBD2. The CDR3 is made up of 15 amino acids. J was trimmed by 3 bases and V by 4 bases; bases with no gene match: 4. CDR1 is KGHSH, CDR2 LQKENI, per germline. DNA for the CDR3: TGTGCCAGCTCACGAGCGGGAGGGCATACAGATACGCAGTATTTT. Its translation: CASSRAGGHTDTQYF. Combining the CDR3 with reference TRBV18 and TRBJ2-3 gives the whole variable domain NAGVMQNPRHLVRRRGQEARLRCSPMKGHSHVYWYRQLPEEGLKFMVYLQKENIIDESGMPKERFSAEFPKEGPSILRIQQVVRGDSAAYFCASSRAGGHTDTQYFGPGTRLTVL.

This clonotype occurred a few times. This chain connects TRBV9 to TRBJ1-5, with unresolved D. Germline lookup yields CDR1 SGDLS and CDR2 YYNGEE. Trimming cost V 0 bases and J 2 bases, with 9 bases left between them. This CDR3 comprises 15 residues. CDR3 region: CASSVDVGRNQPQHF. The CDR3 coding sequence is TGTGCCAGCAGCGTAGATGTCGGTCGCAATCAGCCCCAGCATTTT.

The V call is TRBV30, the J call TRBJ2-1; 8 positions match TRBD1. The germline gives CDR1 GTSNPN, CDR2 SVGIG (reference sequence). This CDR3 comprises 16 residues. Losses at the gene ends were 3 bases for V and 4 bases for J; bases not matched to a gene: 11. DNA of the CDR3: TGTGCCTGGAGGCGGGCCTGGGACAGGCTGTACAATGAGCAGTTCTTC. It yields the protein CAWRRAWDRLYNEQFF.